This TCR beta chain appears in the sequencing data of a study of T cell responses to AZD1222 COVID-19 vaccine. Study-wide results and caveats: Only a handful of individuals given AZD1222 were seropositive at baseline. Females outnumbered males among donors, who were mostly white British; clonal diversity was possibly underestimated. Reports indicate that nearly half of spike-specific TCRs are directed at unmutated variant regions.

Note on this clone: Antigen specificity is unknown.

CDR3 length: 15 amino acids. Germline values: CDR1 KGHSH, CDR2 LQKENI. V trimming: 6 bases; J trimming: 6 bases; junction bases outside the gene matches: 11. Sequenced by immunoSEQ multiplex PCR; TCRdb stores in-frame clones only, minus some. This sample yields over 90,000 clones, of which about 86% are seen a single time; 5% belongs to the top ten. The TCR was taken from an adult in good health. The chain is built from TRBV18 and TRBJ2-7; 10 nucleotides match TRBD1. Sample: peripheral blood, taken on day 0 of AZD1222 vaccination. This chain's CDR3 is CASSPILTGGLEQYF. The CDR3 DNA is TGTGCCAGCTCCCCGATTCTGACAGGGGGCCTCGAGCAGTACTTC.